These 7 T cell receptor beta chains were all obtained from the same sample, sequenced in a study of a mutant IDH1 vaccine in newly diagnosed glioma. The time point here: week 35, safety follow-up. Doses consisted of 300 ug of mutant IDH1 20-mer peptide each, paired with topical imiquimod. Only in-frame clones appear in the TCRdb table, and some are missing; sequencing was by immunoSEQ multiplex PCR. Of 73,000 or so clones listed, 84% were seen once; the top ten hold 10% to 15%. What these receptors recognize is not known. The sequencing here drew on PBMCs, taken from a glioma patient whose treatment included an IDH1 peptide vaccine. All receptors come from a man between 18 and 29 years old with glioma.

The CDR3 spells CASSGGQAGNTEAFF. CDR3 bases: TGTGCCAGCAGCGGAGGACAGGCGGGGAACACTGAAGCTTTCTTT. J is TRBJ1-1 and V is TRBV5-4; 7 nucleotides line up with TRBD1. V shed 4 bases, J shed 1 base, and the junction held 7 bases outside the gene matches. Germline V gene lookup returns CDR1 SGHNT and CDR2 YYREEE (reference sequence). This CDR3 contains 15 residues.

The chain employs TRBV5-1 and TRBJ1-1; D not resolved. Germline loops: CDR1 SGHRS, CDR2 YFSETQ. Trimming pared 3 bases from V and 7 bases from J, leaving 16 bases between. The CDR3 consists of 14 residues. This CDR3 is CASSWAGIANEAFF. CDR3 bases: TGCGCCAGCAGCTGGGCCGGGATTGCGAATGAAGCTTTCTTT.

The chain couples TRBV4-3 to TRBJ1-6, with D possibly being TRBD1 (5 bases). In germline, CDR1 is LGHNA, CDR2 YSLEER. CDR3 size: 20 residues. The V gene lost 2 bases and the J gene lost 4 bases, with 24 bases spanning the gap. The CDR3 DNA sequence: TGCGCCAGCAGCCAAACATTGCAGGGAAGTCTAGGAGCTTATAATTCACCCCTCCACTTT. Translated: CASSQTLQGSLGAYNSPLHF.

This chain links TRBV9 with TRBJ2-3; the D is unclear. With 3 bases removed from V and 5 bases from J, the gap between germline ends came to 10 bases. The germline V gene encodes CDR1 SGDLS and CDR2 YYNGEE. CDR3 length equals 13 residues. The CDR3 reads CASSAVAVDTQYF. The CDR3 nucleotides read TGTGCCAGCAGCGCTGTCGCTGTAGATACGCAGTATTTT. The whole variable domain, remainder taken from reference TRBV9 and TRBJ2-3, is DSGVTQTPKHLITATGQRVTLRCSPRSGDLSVYWYQQSLDQGLQFLIQYYNGEERAKGNILERFSAQQFPDLHSELNLSSLELGDSALYFCASSAVAVDTQYFGPGTRLTVL.

The chain couples TRBV28 to TRBJ2-5; possibly TRBD1 for D (5 bases). Germline-derived CDR1 and CDR2 are MDHEN and SYDVKM. CDR3 size: 16 residues. Trimming removed 2 bases at V and 1 base at J, with 14 bases between. The CDR3 loop is CASSLPTEAGQETQYF. CDR3 bases: TGTGCCAGCAGTTTACCGACAGAGGCCGGCCAAGAGACCCAGTACTTC.

The chain combines TRBV6-6 with TRBJ1-3, with D hard to call. The CDR3 sequence is 15 residues long. The V end lost 8 bases, the J end lost 0 bases, and 14 bases lay between the germline ends. Per the germline V gene, CDR1 is MNHNY and CDR2 is SVGAGI (reference sequence). The CDR3 spells CASSVASPSGNTIYF. The CDR3 DNA follows: TGTGCCAGCTCTGTGGCCTCCCCCTCTGGAAACACCATATATTTT.

This rearrangement joins TRBV6-4 to TRBJ2-1; a possible D gene is TRBD1 (5 bases). From germline, CDR1 is MRHNA and CDR2 SNTAGT. This CDR3 region has 14 residues. With 0 bases removed from V and 7 bases from J, the gap between germline ends came to 10 bases. The CDR3, as DNA: TGTGCCAGCAGTGACTCTTTAGGGGTAAATGAGCAGTTCTTC. Translated: CASSDSLGVNEQFF.